Included here is one T cell receptor (beta chain) sequence, with context. Its specificity is not known. Clones were read by immunoSEQ multiplex PCR, and TCRdb kept only the in-frame ones, dropping some. The table lists some 40,000 clones, around 90% of them singletons. Processing of graft tissue released intraepithelial and lamina propria lymphocytes. This sample stems from a study of graft-versus-host responses after intestinal transplantation. Study-level information: Grafts were multivisceral, liver-intestinal, or isolated intestinal.

The CDR3 extends over 18 amino acids. The J segment lost 2 bases and the V segment lost 1 base, leaving 11 bases of the junction unmatched. CDR1 is MGHRA, CDR2 YSYEKL, per germline. Study outcomes and limitations: Recipient marrow harbored GvH clones, some of which surfaced first in ileum or blood.

The sequencing used ileum tissue, collected around 190 days after intestinal transplant. This receptor was obtained from a human patient who received an intestinal transplant, so some T cells may come from the graft donor. This sequence joins TRBV4-1 and TRBJ2-5; the match to TRBD2 covers 9 bases. This CDR3 is CASSQGLGGLAGQETQYF. CDR3 in DNA: TGCGCCAGCAGCCAAGGCCTGGGAGGGCTAGCGGGGCAAGAGACCCAGTACTTC.